Below, 27 T cell receptor beta chains from the same sample are listed, as sequenced in a study of blood T cell repertoires in COVID-19. Measured with immunoSEQ multiplex PCR; TCRdb has only the in-frame clones, and not every one. In the table there are about 270,000 clones, around 85% of which are singletons. The sample taken for sequencing was peripheral blood. All receptors come from a woman in her fifties or sixties with active or convalescent COVID-19.

This chain connects TRBV10-1 to TRBJ2-3; 14 bases map to TRBD2. This CDR3 region has 16 residues. Germline V gene data show CDR1 as WNHNN and CDR2 as SYGVQD (reference sequence). With 6 bases clipped from V and 5 bases from J, the junction kept 7 bases outside the gene matches. CDR3 nucleotides: TGCGCCAGCAGCGCCGGGACTAGCGGGAGACAAGATACGCAGTATTTT. Translating it yields CASSAGTSGRQDTQYF.

As for this clone: Other DNA sequences in this specimen translate into the identical CDR3. The rearrangement links TRBV18 to TRBJ1-5; 9 nucleotides agree with TRBD1. Trimming removed 3 bases from V and 7 bases from J; junction bases left unmatched: 1. Germline CDR1 KGHSH, CDR2 LQKENI. CDR3 length equals 13 residues. The CDR3 reads CASSPGQGQPQHF. CDR3 DNA: TGTGCCAGCTCACCGGGACAGGGACAGCCCCAGCATTTT.

The CDR3 nucleotides read TGTGCCAGCAGCTCCAGCGGGAGAGGTCGGACCGGGGAGCTGTTTTTT. It encodes CASSSSGRGRTGELFF. V gene TRBV6-2 or TRBV6-3 combines with J gene TRBJ2-2, with 8 bases identical to TRBD2. Unmatched junction bases numbered 11, after V lost 6 bases and J lost 5 bases. The CDR3 is 16 amino acids. Germline assignment: CDR1 MNHEY and CDR2 SVGEGT.

The rearrangement links TRBV6-5 to TRBJ1-2; the D gene is possibly TRBD1 (5 bases). V was pared by 4 bases and J by 4 bases, with 10 bases between. Germline V gene data show CDR1 as MNHEY and CDR2 as SVGAGI. The CDR3 spans 13 residues. The CDR3 nucleotides read TGTGCCAGCAGTTTAACAAGGGGCTATGGCTACACCTTC. This codes for CASSLTRGYGYTF.

CDR3 region: CASSRMGLEAFF. The CDR3 DNA follows: TGCGCCAGCAGTAGAATGGGGCTTGAAGCTTTCTTT. The V and J genes are TRBV5-1 and TRBJ1-1, with D possibly TRBD1 on 5 matching bases. The germline V gene has CDR1 SGHRS and CDR2 YFSETQ. This CDR3 is 12 amino acids long. V was clipped by 5 bases and J by 7 bases, with 12 bases between them.

V usage is TRBV6-1 and J usage is TRBJ2-3; 11 bases are a match to TRBD2. J lost 0 bases, V lost 4 bases, and 3 bases had no gene match. The length of the CDR3 is 16 residues. Germline V CDR1 and CDR2: MNHNS, SASEGT. The DNA for the CDR3 is TGTGCCAGCAGTGCGGTAGCGGGAGGGAGCACAGATACGCAGTATTTT. It codes for CASSAVAGGSTDTQYF.

The rearrangement links TRBV10-3 to TRBJ2-7; TRBD1 matches 7 bases. Per germline, CDR1 ENHRY and CDR2 SYGVKD. This CDR3 contains 12 residues. The V and J ends lost 10 bases and 5 bases, in that order; junction bases with no gene match: 8. In DNA, the CDR3 is TGTGCCACCCTGGGACAGAACCACGAGCAGTACTTC. Encoded protein: CATLGQNHEQYF.

The V and J genes are TRBV28 and TRBJ1-2; 9 bases map to TRBD1. The trim removed 5 bases at V and 4 bases at J, leaving 14 bases unmatched. In germline, CDR1 is MDHEN, CDR2 SYDVKM. CDR3 length: 17 amino acids. The CDR3 coding sequence is TGTGCCAGCAGTACCGGGACAGGGATGATCCTTGGCTATGGCTACACCTTC. Translation: CASSTGTGMILGYGYTF.

This clone was detected only once. The chain recombines TRBV6-5 with TRBJ1-2; 8 bases line up with TRBD1. Germline values: CDR1 MNHEY, CDR2 SVGAGI. Losses at the gene ends were 2 bases for V and 4 bases for J; bases not matched to a gene: 6. This CDR3 comprises 15 residues. Here the CDR3 reads CASSYLGQGGYGYTF. The CDR3 nucleotides are TGTGCCAGCAGTTACCTCGGACAGGGCGGCTATGGCTACACCTTC.

The chain combines TRBV30 with TRBJ1-1; 8 bases line up with TRBD1. The V segment lost 5 bases and the J segment 4 bases; nucleotides outside the gene matches: 6. Germline V gene lookup returns CDR1 GTSNPN and CDR2 SVGIG (reference sequence). The CDR3 contains 13 residues. The DNA for the CDR3 is TGTGCCTGGCAAGGACAGGGCGGCACTGAAGCTTTCTTT. The encoded protein is CAWQGQGGTEAFF.

This clone occurred a few times. The chain has TRBV7-9 and TRBJ2-6; D call uncertain. V was trimmed by 0 bases and J by 6 bases, leaving 9 bases between them. The CDR3 extends over 15 amino acids. Germline loops: CDR1 SEHNR, CDR2 FQNEAQ (reference sequence). CDR3 DNA: TGTGCCAGCAGCTTAGCCGGTTCTATGGCCAACGTCCTGACTTTC. Its protein product is CASSLAGSMANVLTF.

The chain carries TRBV19 and TRBJ2-7; D gene unclear. Germline V lookup: CDR1 LNHDA, CDR2 SQIVND (reference sequence). This CDR3 has 12 residues. The V gene lost 5 bases and the J gene lost 3 bases, with 8 bases spanning the gap. Here the CDR3 DNA reads TGTGCCAGTAGTCCCTCGGGCTACGAGCAGTACTTC. It codes for CASSPSGYEQYF.

The chain links TRBV5-1 to TRBJ1-2, with D maybe TRBD1 (6 bases). The CDR3 is 17 residues long. Trimming removed 4 bases at V and 8 bases at J, with 27 bases between. CDR1 and CDR2 (germline): SGHRS, YFSETQ. CDR3 region: CASSPGRTGPPLEGYTF. CDR3 nucleotide sequence: TGCGCCAGCAGCCCGGGAAGAACAGGGCCCCCGCTTGAGGGCTACACCTTC.

Here the CDR3 reads CASSPGQGVAGEYNEQFF. The CDR3 DNA sequence: TGCGCCAGCAGCCCCGGACAGGGAGTGGCGGGAGAATACAATGAGCAGTTCTTC. This rearrangement joins TRBV4-1 to TRBJ2-1; D might be TRBD1 (8 bases). The germline V and J ends were trimmed by 4 bases and 4 bases, with 23 bases remaining between them. The CDR3 covers 18 residues. Germline CDR1 reads MGHRA; CDR2 reads YSYEKL.

V is TRBV9 and J is TRBJ1-2; unclear D gene. The CDR3 consists of 13 residues. From germline, CDR1 is SGDLS and CDR2 YYNGEE. V lost 4 bases to trimming and J lost 8 bases, with 15 bases between them. The CDR3, as DNA: TGTGCCAGCAGCCCGGGAGTGTCGGGGGGCTACACCTTC. Translation: CASSPGVSGGYTF.

The chain's CDR3 is CASSGGDGTGAAVGYGYTF. The CDR3 region has the DNA TGTGCCAGCAGCGGAGGGGATGGGACAGGGGCTGCGGTAGGCTATGGCTACACCTTC. The genes are TRBV5-8 and TRBJ1-2; 10 bases agree with TRBD1. V dropped 4 bases and J dropped 4; count of bases not matched to a gene: 19. The CDR3 is 19 amino acids. Per the germline V gene, CDR1 is SGHTS and CDR2 is YDEGEE.

The rearrangement joins TRBV28 to TRBJ2-5; a possible D gene is TRBD2 (6 bases). Germline CDR1 is MDHEN and CDR2 is SYDVKM. The CDR3 is 16 amino acids. With 0 bases removed from V and 3 bases from J, the gap between germline ends came to 14 bases. CDR3 protein: CASSLWLRGGKETQYF. The DNA for the CDR3 is TGTGCCAGCAGTTTATGGCTAAGGGGCGGGAAAGAGACCCAGTACTTC.

Only a few counts were recorded for this clone. V is TRBV2 and J is TRBJ1-2; a possible D gene is TRBD1 (6 bases). V lost 4 bases and J lost 4, with 10 bases in between. In germline, CDR1 is SNHLY, CDR2 FYNNEI. The CDR3 is 13 amino acids. The CDR3 here is CASSAGASYGYTF. For the CDR3, the DNA is TGTGCCAGCAGTGCAGGGGCGAGCTATGGCTACACCTTC.

The sample holds a few counts of this clone. This chain links TRBV28 with TRBJ1-6; D may be TRBD1 (5 bases). V was clipped by 5 bases and J by 7 bases, with 15 bases between them. Per the germline V gene, CDR1 is MDHEN and CDR2 is SYDVKM. This CDR3 is built from 15 residues. CDR3 residues: CASSPTQGQNSPLHF. CDR3 DNA sequence: TGTGCCAGCAGTCCAACCCAGGGTCAGAATTCACCCCTCCACTTT.

This clone was seen at least ten times. The rearrangement uses TRBV21-1 and TRBJ1-6; the table gives TRBD1 as D, unverified against the DNA. TRBV21-1 is marked as a pseudogene. CDR3 length: 16 amino acids. The CDR3 sequence: CASSNTGVSYNSPLHF. The DNA for the CDR3 is TGTGCCAGCAGCAACACAGGGGTGTCCTATAATTCACCCCTCCACTTT.

The chain couples TRBV30 to TRBJ2-7, with a weak D call TRBD1 (5 bases). Germline values: CDR1 GTSNPN, CDR2 SVGIG (reference sequence). Trimming cost V 3 bases and J 4 bases, with 16 bases left between them. The CDR3 consists of 14 residues. CDR3 DNA: TGTGCCTGGAGCCGAGACAGTTTAGTTTACGAGCAGTACTTC. Amino acids: CAWSRDSLVYEQYF. The full variable domain, its missing parts supplied by reference TRBV30 and TRBJ2-7, is SQTIHQWPATLVQPVGSPLSLECTVEGTSNPNLYWYRQAAGRGLQLLFYSVGIGQISSEVPQNLSASRPQDRQFILSSKKLLLSDSGFYLCAWSRDSLVYEQYFGPGTRLTVT.

This chain links TRBV15 with TRBJ2-7; 8 positions match TRBD1. Unmatched junction bases numbered 4, after V lost 1 base and J lost 2 bases. The CDR3 has 15 amino acids. CDR1 LNHNV and CDR2 YYDKDF come from the germline V gene (reference sequence). The CDR3 coding sequence is TGTGCCACCAGCAGAGCGCAGGGGGCCCCCTACGAGCAGTACTTC. Translating gives CATSRAQGAPYEQYF.

The chain combines TRBV5-1 with TRBJ2-7; 10 bases agree with TRBD1. Germline CDR1 reads SGHRS; CDR2 reads YFSETQ. The CDR3 has 14 residues. V gave up 8 bases and J gave up 2 bases; unmatched junction bases: 7. The CDR3 protein is CASTDRGSPYEQYF. CDR3 in DNA: TGCGCCAGTACGGACAGGGGGTCTCCCTACGAGCAGTACTTC. The complete variable domain, with remaining parts taken from reference TRBV5-1 and TRBJ2-7, reads KAGVTQTPRYLIKTRGQQVTLSCSPISGHRSVSWYQQTPGQGLQFLFEYFSETQRNKGNFPGRFSGRQFSNSRSEMNVSTLELGDSALYLCASTDRGSPYEQYFGPGTRLTVT.

The chain couples TRBV6-5 to TRBJ2-5, with D perhaps matching TRBD1 (6 bases). CDR1 and CDR2 (germline): MNHEY, SVGAGI. The V and J ends lost 7 bases and 5 bases respectively, with 17 bases between them. The CDR3 extends over 14 amino acids. In DNA, the CDR3 is TGTGCCAGCACTGTCGGAACAGGGCTCGAGACCCAGTACTTC. Encoded protein: CASTVGTGLETQYF.

V is TRBV5-6 and J is TRBJ1-2; 8 nucleotides align to TRBD1. Unmatched junction bases numbered 5, after V lost 7 bases and J lost 0 bases. Per germline, CDR1 SGHDT and CDR2 YYEEEE. The CDR3 consists of 14 residues. The CDR3, as DNA: TGTGCCAGCGGACGACAGGGGACTAACTATGGCTACACCTTC. Its protein product is CASGRQGTNYGYTF.

Only a few counts were recorded for this clone. The V gene is TRBV27, the J gene TRBJ1-2; D unclear. Per germline, CDR1 MNHEY and CDR2 SMNVEV (reference sequence). The CDR3 totals 15 residues. The ends were cut back, 2 bases at V and 5 bases at J, with 15 bases in the middle. This CDR3 reads CASSLGRGGEYGYTF. The CDR3 nucleotides read TGTGCCAGCAGTTTAGGGCGGGGAGGAGAGTATGGCTACACCTTC.

The V call is TRBV7-8, the J call TRBJ2-2, with TRBD2 as a possible D gene (7 bases). From germline, CDR1 is SGHVS and CDR2 FQNEAQ. Trimming removed 5 bases from V and 6 bases from J, with 13 bases in between. This CDR3 is 14 amino acids long. The CDR3 region has the DNA TGTGCCAGCAGCGAAGGGGGGGCGGCCGGGGAGCTGTTTTTT. Amino acids: CASSEGGAAGELFF.